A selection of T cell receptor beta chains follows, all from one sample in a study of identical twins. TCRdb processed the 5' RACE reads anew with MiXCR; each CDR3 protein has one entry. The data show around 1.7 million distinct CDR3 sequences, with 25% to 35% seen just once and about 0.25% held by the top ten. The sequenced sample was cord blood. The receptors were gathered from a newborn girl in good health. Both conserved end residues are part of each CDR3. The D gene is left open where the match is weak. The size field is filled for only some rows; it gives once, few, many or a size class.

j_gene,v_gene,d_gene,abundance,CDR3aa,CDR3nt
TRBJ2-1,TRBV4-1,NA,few,CASSRLPGDEQFF,TGCGCCAGCAGCCGCCTACCAGGAGATGAGCAGTTCTTC
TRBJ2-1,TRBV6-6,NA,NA,CASSYRLEETQFF,TGTGCCAGCAGTTACCGACTAGAAGAGACCCAGTTCTTC
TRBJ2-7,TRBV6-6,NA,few,CASSYSAGSHSYEQYF,TGTGCCAGCAGTTACTCCGCCGGGAGCCACTCCTACGAGCAGTACTTC
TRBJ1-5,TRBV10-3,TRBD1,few,CAISEFNRGNQPQHF,TGTGCCATCAGTGAGTTTAACAGGGGGAATCAGCCCCAGCATTTT
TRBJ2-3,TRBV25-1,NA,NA,CASSVGGLAVTDTQYF,TGTGCCAGCAGTGTAGGGGGGCTAGCGGTGACAGATACGCAGTATTTT
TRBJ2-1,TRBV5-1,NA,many,CASSLRPADNPSYNEQFF,TGCGCCAGCAGCTTGCGTCCGGCGGACAATCCCTCCTACAATGAGCAGTTCTTC
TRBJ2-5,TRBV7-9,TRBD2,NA,CASSLQRGGVDEQYF,TGTGCCAGCAGCTTACAGCGGGGGGGCGTCGATGAGCAGTACTTC
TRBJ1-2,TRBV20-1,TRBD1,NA,CSAGTGGVGYTF,TGCAGTGCCGGGACAGGGGGCGTGGGCTACACCTTC
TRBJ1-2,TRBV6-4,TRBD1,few,CASSVLPGQGAEGYTF,TGTGCCAGCAGTGTTCTACCGGGACAGGGGGCGGAGGGCTACACCTTC
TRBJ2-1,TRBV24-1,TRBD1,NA,CATSDFPGQGSGKSGYNEQFF,TGTGCCACCAGTGATTTCCCGGGACAGGGGAGCGGAAAATCGGGTTACAATGAGCAGTTCTTC
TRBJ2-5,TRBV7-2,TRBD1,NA,CASSSVGQVRTETQYF,TGTGCCAGCAGCTCGGTTGGACAGGTCAGGACAGAGACCCAGTACTTC
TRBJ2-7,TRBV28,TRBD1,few,CASSLTGTEEYEQYF,TGTGCCAGCAGTTTGACCGGGACAGAGGAGTACGAGCAGTACTTC
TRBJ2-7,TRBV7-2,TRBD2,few,CASSLAFPQRGTYEQYF,TGTGCCAGCAGCTTAGCGTTTCCCCAGCGGGGGACCTACGAGCAGTACTTC
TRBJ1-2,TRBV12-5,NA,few,CASAWDLNYGYTF,TGTGCTAGTGCCTGGGACCTTAACTATGGCTACACCTTC
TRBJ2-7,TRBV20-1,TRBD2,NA,CSARLPTSGYYEQYF,TGCAGTGCTAGACTGCCGACTAGCGGGTACTACGAGCAGTACTTC
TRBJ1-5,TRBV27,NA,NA,CASSLGFRNQPQHF,TGTGCCAGCAGTTTAGGGTTCCGCAATCAGCCCCAGCATTTT
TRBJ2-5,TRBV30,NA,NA,CAWSVRGETQYF,TGTGCCTGGAGTGTGAGGGGAGAGACCCAGTACTTC
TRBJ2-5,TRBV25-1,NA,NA,CASSEKSLGAETQYF,TGTGCCAGCAGTGAAAAGTCGTTGGGGGCAGAGACCCAGTACTTC
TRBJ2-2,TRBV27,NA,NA,CANGGQNTGELFF,TGTGCCAATGGTGGACAGAACACCGGGGAGCTGTTTTTT
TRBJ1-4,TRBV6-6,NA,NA,CASSYRPQGLQGEKLFF,TGTGCCAGCAGTTACCGACCTCAGGGCCTTCAGGGTGAAAAACTGTTTTTT
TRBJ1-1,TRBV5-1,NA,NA,CASSFGGRANTEAFF,TGCGCCAGCAGCTTTGGGGGACGGGCGAACACTGAAGCTTTCTTT
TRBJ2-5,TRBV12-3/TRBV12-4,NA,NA,CASSPRLERGYQETQYF,TGTGCCAGCAGCCCTCGACTAGAGAGGGGGTACCAAGAGACCCAGTACTTC
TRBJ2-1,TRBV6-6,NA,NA,CASRLDSLGETQFF,TGTGCCAGCAGACTGGACTCCTTGGGTGAGACCCAGTTCTTC